The following is a T cell receptor beta chain sequence with its context. Its antigen is not identified. Sequenced by immunoSEQ multiplex PCR; TCRdb stores in-frame clones only, minus some. The data hold tens of thousands of clones, with approximately 92% observed a single time. The source of the sample is a study of Tregs in tolerant kidney transplant recipients. General study points: Tregs expanded with activated donor B cells seemed most donor-specific. This study did not directly address biological reproducibility.

The CDR3 runs 13 residues. Germline V lookup: CDR1 MGHDK, CDR2 SYGVNS. Trimming took 9 bases from V and 4 from J, leaving 13 bases between them. V gene TRBV25-1 combines with J gene TRBJ2-1, with a tentative D call TRBD2 (6 bases). Sample: CD8+ T cells from blood. The origin of this receptor is a human donor in good health. CDR3 in amino acids: CASSGTLYNEQFF. For the CDR3, the DNA is TGTGCCAGTTCTGGGACTCTTTACAATGAGCAGTTCTTC. The full variable domain, with the rest looked up from reference TRBV25-1 and TRBJ2-1, is EADIYQTPRYLVIGTGKKITLECSQTMGHDKMYWYQQDPGMELHLIHYSYGVNSTEKGDLSSESTVSRIRTEHFPLTLESARPSHTSQYLCASSGTLYNEQFFGPGTRLTVL.